The clone carrying this TCR beta chain was counted between two and nine times. Antigen: not known. Germline assignment: CDR1 SQVTM and CDR2 ANQGSEA. CDR3 length: 15 residues. With V trimmed by 6 bases and J by 8 bases, 13 bases remained unmatched. The data were taken from a study of T-cell memory formation after mild COVID-19. Across the study: Among the donors, TCR clusters were largely specific to each donor.

From the 5' RACE reads, TCRdb called clonotypes with MiXCR, one entry per CDR3 protein. The profile shows more than 150,000 distinct CDR3 sequences, roughly 23% of them singletons. Broader study findings: The authors did not confirm SARS-CoV-2 specificity of second-wave clones peaking day 37. Later expanders leaned CD4+, whereas clones that contracted between day 15 and 85 were balanced CD4/CD8. Pre-infection memory showed some responding clones, and this suggested that cross-reactive memory joined.

The sequencing sample was made of PBMCs or a T cell subset sorted from them (not recorded which). The TCR comes from an adult woman who had mild COVID-19 (a few samples of this study predate the infection). Cell type and time point are not known. The chain has TRBV29-1 and TRBJ2-1; 10 nucleotides match TRBD1. The CDR3 is CSVPIGQGGLDEQFF. The CDR3 DNA reads TGCAGCGTCCCAATTGGACAGGGGGGGCTGGATGAGCAGTTCTTC.